The 3 T cell receptor beta chains in this list originate from one sample, sequenced in a study of patients and donors after allogeneic stem cell transplantation. From the RT-PCR reads, TCRdb called clonotypes with MiXCR, one entry per CDR3 protein. Of about 230,000 distinct CDR3 sequences in the sample, less than 15% were seen once. The specimen sequenced was blood, either unsorted or a sorted T cell fraction (not recorded which). The source is a human donor who was either an allogeneic HSCT recipient or a stem cell or donor lymphocyte infusion donor (not recorded which). It is not recorded whose cells these are; they may come from a transplant donor.

This clonotype has at least ten counts. This chain connects TRBV28 to TRBJ1-4; the D gene is possibly TRBD1 (6 bases). The length of the CDR3 is 18 residues. Per the germline V gene, CDR1 is MDHEN and CDR2 is SYDVKM. Trimming took off 5 bases at V and 7 bases at J, with 26 bases between the two ends. CDR3 sequence (DNA): TGTGCCAGCAGTGCCCCTCCAAGCGGGGCAGGGGTTATTGAAAAACTGTTTTTT. Its protein product is CASSAPPSGAGVIEKLFF.

V gene TRBV4-2 combines with J gene TRBJ2-1; tentatively, D is TRBD1 or TRBD2 (5 bases each). Germline lookup yields CDR1 LGHNA and CDR2 YNFKEQ. Between the trimmed V and J ends, which lost 2 bases and 3 bases, there was a span of 14 bases. The CDR3 consists of 16 residues. This CDR3 is CASSQRDEGLYNEQFF. The CDR3 coding sequence is TGTGCCAGCAGCCAACGGGACGAGGGGCTCTACAATGAGCAGTTCTTC.

This clonotype was picked up a small number of times. The J gene is TRBJ2-1, the V gene TRBV5-1; the D is unclear. The ends were cut back, 0 bases at V and 0 bases at J, with 10 bases in the middle. Germline-derived CDR1 and CDR2 are SGHRS and YFSETQ. The CDR3 is made up of 16 amino acids. This CDR3 is CASSLVPRPSYNEQFF. The DNA of the CDR3 is TGCGCCAGCAGCTTGGTTCCGCGCCCCTCCTACAATGAGCAGTTCTTC.